Listed here is a single TCR beta chain. Looked up from germline, CDR1 is LGHNA and CDR2 is YNFKEQ. Trimming stripped 0 bases from V and 1 base from J, with 16 bases between. The CDR3 has 17 amino acids. This record comes from a study of shared T cell receptors in the human thymus. Using immunoSEQ multiplex PCR, the repertoire was profiled, and TCRdb retains in-frame clones only, with some absent. The sample contains hundreds of thousands of clones, about four fifths of which appear only once. The same specimen was also included in a second study, on human thymus T cells. Turning to that study: Resections from corrective heart surgery provided thymus tissue. Within thymic and blood repertoires, V and J gene usage appeared to be biased. Overlap was high between thymic repertoires from unrelated individuals, as reported in related research.

The chain links TRBV4-2 to TRBJ2-7; D unclear. Sequenced: thymocytes. The sequence came from a boy younger than two with a congenital heart defect. CDR3 bases: TGTGCCAGCAGCCAAGAAGCGCGAGCGCAACAATCCTACGAGCAGTACTTC. Encoded protein: CASSQEARAQQSYEQYF.